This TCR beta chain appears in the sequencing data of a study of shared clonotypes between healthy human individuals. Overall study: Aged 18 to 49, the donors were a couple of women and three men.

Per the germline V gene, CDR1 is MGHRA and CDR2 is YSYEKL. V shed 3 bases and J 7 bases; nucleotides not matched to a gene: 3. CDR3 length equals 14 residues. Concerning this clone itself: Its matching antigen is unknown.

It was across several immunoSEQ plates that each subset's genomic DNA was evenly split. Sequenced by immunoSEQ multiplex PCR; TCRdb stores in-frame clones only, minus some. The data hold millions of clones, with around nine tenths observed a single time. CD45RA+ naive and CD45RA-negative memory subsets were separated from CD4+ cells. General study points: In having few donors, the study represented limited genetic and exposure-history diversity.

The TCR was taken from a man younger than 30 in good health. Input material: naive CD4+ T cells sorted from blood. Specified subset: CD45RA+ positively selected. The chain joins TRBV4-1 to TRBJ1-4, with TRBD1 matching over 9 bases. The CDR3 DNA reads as TGCGCCAGCAGCCAGACAGGGGGAAGTGAAAAACTGTTTTTT. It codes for CASSQTGGSEKLFF.